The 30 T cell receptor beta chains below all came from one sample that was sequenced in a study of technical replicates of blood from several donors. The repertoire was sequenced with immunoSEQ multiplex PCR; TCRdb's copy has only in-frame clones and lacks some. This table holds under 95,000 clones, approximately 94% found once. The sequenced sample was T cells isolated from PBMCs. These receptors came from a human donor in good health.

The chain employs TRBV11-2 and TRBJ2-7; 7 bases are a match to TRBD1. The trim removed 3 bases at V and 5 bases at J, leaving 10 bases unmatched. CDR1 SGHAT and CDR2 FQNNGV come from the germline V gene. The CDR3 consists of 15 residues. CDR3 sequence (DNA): TGTGCCAGCAGCTTCCCGACAGGGTCACGCCACGAGCAGTACTTC. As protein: CASSFPTGSRHEQYF.

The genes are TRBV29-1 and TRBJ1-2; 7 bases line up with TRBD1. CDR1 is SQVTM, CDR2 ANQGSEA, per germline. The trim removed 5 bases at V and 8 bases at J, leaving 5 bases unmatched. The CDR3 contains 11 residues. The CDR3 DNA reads TGCAGCGTTTGGACAGGAGGAGGCTACACCTTC. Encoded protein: CSVWTGGGYTF. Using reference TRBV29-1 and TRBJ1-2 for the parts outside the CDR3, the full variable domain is SAVISQKPSRDICQRGTSLTIQCQVDSQVTMMFWYRQQPGQSLTLIATANQGSEATYESGFVIDKFPISRPNLTFSTLTVSNMSPEDSSIYLCSVWTGGGYTFGSGTRLTVV.

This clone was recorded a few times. CDR3 nucleotides: TGTGCCAGCAGTTTGGCGGGGAGCAATCAGCCCCAGCATTTT. Amino acid sequence: CASSLAGSNQPQHF. This sequence joins TRBV7-9 and TRBJ1-5, with D unresolved. This CDR3 has 14 residues. Germline CDR1 is SEHNR and CDR2 is FQNEAQ (reference sequence). Between the trimmed V and J ends, which lost 6 bases and 1 base, there was a span of 10 bases.

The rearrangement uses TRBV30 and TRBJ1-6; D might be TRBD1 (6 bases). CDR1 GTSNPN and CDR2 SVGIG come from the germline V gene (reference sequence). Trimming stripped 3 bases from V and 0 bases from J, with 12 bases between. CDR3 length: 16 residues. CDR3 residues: CAWRHRASSYNSPLHF. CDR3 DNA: TGTGCCTGGAGACACAGGGCGAGCTCCTATAATTCACCCCTCCACTTT. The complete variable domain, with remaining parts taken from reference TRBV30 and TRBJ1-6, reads SQTIHQWPATLVQPVGSPLSLECTVEGTSNPNLYWYRQAAGRGLQLLFYSVGIGQISSEVPQNLSASRPQDRQFILSSKKLLLSDSGFYLCAWRHRASSYNSPLHFGNGTRLTVT.

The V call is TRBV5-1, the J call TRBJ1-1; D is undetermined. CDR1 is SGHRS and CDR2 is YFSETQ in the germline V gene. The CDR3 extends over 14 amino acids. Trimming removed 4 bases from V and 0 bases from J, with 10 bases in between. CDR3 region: CASSLPSVNTEAFF. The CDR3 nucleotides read TGCGCCAGCAGCCTCCCGTCCGTGAACACTGAAGCTTTCTTT.

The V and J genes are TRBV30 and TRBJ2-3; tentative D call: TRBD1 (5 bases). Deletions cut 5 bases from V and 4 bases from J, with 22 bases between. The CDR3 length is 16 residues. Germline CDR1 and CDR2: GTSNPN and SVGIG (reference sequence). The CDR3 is CAWLLPGSSWADTQYF. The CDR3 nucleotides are TGTGCCTGGCTCCTCCCAGGGTCTTCGTGGGCAGATACGCAGTATTTT. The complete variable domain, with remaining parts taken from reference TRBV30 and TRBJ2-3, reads SQTIHQWPATLVQPVGSPLSLECTVEGTSNPNLYWYRQAAGRGLQLLFYSVGIGQISSEVPQNLSASRPQDRQFILSSKKLLLSDSGFYLCAWLLPGSSWADTQYFGPGTRLTVL.

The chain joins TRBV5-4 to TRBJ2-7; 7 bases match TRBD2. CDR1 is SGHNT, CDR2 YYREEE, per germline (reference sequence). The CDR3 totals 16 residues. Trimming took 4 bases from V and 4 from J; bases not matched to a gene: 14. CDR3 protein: CASSILASGLNYEQYF. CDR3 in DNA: TGTGCCAGCAGCATACTAGCGAGCGGACTGAATTACGAGCAGTACTTC.

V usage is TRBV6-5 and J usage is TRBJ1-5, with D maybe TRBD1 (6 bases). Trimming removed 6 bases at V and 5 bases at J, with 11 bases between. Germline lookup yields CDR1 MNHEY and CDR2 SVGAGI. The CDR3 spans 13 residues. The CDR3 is CASRYYRDQPQHF. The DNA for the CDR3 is TGTGCCAGCAGGTATTACAGGGATCAGCCCCAGCATTTT.

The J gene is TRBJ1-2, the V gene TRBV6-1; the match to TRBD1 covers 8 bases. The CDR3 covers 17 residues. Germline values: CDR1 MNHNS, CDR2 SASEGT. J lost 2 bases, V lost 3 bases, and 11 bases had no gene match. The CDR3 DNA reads TGTGCCAGCAGTGATGGCTACAGGGGGAAGGCAAACTATGGCTACACCTTC. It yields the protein CASSDGYRGKANYGYTF.

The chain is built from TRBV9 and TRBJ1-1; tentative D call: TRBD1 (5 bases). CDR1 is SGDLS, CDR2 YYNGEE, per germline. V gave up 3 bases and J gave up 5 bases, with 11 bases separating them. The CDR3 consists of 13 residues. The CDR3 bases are TGTGCCAGCAGCGCGCAGGGAAGTACTGAAGCTTTCTTT. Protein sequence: CASSAQGSTEAFF.

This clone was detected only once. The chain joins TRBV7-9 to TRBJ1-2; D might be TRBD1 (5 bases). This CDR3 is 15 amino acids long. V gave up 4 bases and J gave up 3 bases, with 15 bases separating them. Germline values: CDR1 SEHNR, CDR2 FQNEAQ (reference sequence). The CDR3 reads CASSSGSFRDYGYTF. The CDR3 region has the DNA TGTGCCAGCAGCTCAGGGTCCTTTCGGGACTATGGCTACACCTTC.

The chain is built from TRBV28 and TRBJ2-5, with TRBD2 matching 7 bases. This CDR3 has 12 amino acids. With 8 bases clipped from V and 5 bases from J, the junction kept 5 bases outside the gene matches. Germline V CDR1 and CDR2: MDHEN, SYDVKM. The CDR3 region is CASSRGVETQYF. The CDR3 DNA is TGTGCCAGCTCCCGGGGGGTTGAGACCCAGTACTTC.

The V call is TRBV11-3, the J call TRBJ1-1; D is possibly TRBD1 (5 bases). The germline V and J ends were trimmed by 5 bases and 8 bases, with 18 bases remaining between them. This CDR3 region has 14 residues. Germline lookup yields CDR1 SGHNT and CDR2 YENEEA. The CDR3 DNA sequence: TGTGCCAGCAGCCCTAGTCGGGGGGTCAAAGAAGCTTTCTTT. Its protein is CASSPSRGVKEAFF.

CDR3: CASSLRAGTANQPQHF. Here the CDR3 DNA reads TGTGCCAGCAGTTTGCGCGCCGGGACAGCCAATCAGCCCCAGCATTTT. The rearrangement uses TRBV28 and TRBJ1-5; the match to TRBD1 covers 7 bases. Losses at the gene ends were 3 bases for V and 3 bases for J; bases not matched to a gene: 8. Germline CDR1 MDHEN, CDR2 SYDVKM. The length of the CDR3 is 16 residues.

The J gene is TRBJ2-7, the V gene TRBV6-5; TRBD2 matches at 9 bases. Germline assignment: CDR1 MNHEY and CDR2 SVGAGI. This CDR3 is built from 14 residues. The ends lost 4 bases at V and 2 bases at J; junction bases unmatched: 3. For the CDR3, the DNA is TGTGCCAGCAGTTTGACTAGCGGAACCTACGAGCAGTACTTC. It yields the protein CASSLTSGTYEQYF.

The CDR3 loop reads CAISGRGWAEAFF. The CDR3 DNA follows: TGTGCCATCAGTGGCAGGGGTTGGGCTGAAGCTTTCTTT. The chain combines TRBV10-3 with TRBJ1-1; a possible D gene is TRBD1 (6 bases). Trimming cost V 4 bases and J 6 bases, with 12 bases left between them. The CDR3 totals 13 residues. The germline V gene has CDR1 ENHRY and CDR2 SYGVKD.

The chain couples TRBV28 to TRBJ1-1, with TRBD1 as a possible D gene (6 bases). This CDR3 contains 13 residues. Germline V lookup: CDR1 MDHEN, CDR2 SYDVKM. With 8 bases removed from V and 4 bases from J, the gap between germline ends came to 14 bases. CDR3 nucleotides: TGTGCCAGCGACACGCTCAGGGGCACTGAAGCTTTCTTT. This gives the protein CASDTLRGTEAFF. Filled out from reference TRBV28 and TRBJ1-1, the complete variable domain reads DVKVTQSSRYLVKRTGEKVFLECVQDMDHENMFWYRQDPGLGLRLIYFSYDVKMKEKGDIPEGYSVSREKKERFSLILESASTNQTSMYLCASDTLRGTEAFFGQGTRLTVV.

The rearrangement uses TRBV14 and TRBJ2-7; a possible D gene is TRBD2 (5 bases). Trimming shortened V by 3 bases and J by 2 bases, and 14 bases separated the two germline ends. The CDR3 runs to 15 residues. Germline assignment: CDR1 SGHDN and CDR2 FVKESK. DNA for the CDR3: TGTGCCAGCAGCCACCCAACTAGTTTCCCCTACGAGCAGTACTTC. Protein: CASSHPTSFPYEQYF.

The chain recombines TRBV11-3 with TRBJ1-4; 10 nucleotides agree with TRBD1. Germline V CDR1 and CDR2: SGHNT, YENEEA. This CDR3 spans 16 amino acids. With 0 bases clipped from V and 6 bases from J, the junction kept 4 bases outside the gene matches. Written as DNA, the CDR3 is TGTGCCAGCAGCTTAGAAGGACAGGGGGACGATGAAAAACTGTTTTTT. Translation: CASSLEGQGDDEKLFF.

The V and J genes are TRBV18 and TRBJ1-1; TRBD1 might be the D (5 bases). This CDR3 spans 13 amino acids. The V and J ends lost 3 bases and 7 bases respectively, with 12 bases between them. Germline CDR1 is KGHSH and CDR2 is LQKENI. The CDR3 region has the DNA TGTGCCAGCTCACCCGCAGGGCGGAGTGAAGCTTTCTTT. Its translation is CASSPAGRSEAFF.

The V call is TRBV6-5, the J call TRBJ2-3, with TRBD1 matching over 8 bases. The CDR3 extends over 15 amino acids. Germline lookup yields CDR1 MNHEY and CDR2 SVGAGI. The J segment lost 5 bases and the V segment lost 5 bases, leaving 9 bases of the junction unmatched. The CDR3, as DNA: TGTGCCAGCAGTCCCTCAGGGGGCGTGTTAGATACGCAGTATTTT. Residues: CASSPSGGVLDTQYF.

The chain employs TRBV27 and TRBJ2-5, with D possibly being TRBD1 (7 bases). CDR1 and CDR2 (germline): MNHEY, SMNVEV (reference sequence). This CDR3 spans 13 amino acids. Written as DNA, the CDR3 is TGTGCTGCAGGGGGGCCCCCCCAAGAGACCCAGTACTTC. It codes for CAAGGPPQETQYF.

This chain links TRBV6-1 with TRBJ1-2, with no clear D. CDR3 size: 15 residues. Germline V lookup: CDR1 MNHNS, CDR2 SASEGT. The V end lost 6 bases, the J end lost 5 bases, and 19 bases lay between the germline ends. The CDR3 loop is CASSGGVDGTYGYTF. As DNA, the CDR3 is TGTGCCAGCAGCGGCGGAGTCGACGGTACTTATGGCTACACCTTC.

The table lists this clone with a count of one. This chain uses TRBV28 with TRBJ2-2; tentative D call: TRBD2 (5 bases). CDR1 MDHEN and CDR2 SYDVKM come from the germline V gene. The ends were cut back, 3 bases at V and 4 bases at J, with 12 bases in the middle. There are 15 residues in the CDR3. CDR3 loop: CASSFGDTFTGELFF. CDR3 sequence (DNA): TGTGCCAGCAGTTTCGGGGATACGTTCACCGGGGAGCTGTTTTTT.

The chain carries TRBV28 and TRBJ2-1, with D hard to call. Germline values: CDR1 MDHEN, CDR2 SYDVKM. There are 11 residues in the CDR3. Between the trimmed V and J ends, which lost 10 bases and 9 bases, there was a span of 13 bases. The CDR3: CATLRGGEQFF. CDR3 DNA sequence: TGTGCCACCCTCCGTGGCGGTGAGCAGTTCTTC.

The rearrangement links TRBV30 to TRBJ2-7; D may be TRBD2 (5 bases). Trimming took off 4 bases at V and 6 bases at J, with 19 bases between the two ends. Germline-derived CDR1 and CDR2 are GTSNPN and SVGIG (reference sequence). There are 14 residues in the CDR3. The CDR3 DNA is TGTGCCTGGAATAATATCCGGGGAGCCAGCGAGCAGTACTTC. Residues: CAWNNIRGASEQYF.

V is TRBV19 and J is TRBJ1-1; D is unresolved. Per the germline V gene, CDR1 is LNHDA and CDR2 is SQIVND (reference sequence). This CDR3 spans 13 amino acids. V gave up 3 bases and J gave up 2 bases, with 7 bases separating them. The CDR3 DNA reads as TGTGCCAGTAGTATGACAACCAACACTGAAGCTTTCTTT. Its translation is CASSMTTNTEAFF.

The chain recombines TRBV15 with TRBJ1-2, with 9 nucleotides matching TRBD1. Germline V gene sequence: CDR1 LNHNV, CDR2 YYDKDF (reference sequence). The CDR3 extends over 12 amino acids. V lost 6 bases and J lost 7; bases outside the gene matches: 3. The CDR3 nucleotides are TGTGCCACCAGACAGGGGGCGGGTGGCTACACCTTC. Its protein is CATRQGAGGYTF.

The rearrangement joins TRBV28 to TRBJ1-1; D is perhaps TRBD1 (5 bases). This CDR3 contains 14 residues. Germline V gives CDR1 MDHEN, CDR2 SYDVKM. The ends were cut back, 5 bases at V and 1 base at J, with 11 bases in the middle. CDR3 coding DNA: TGTGCCAGCAGTCCCCAGGACACGAACACTGAAGCTTTCTTT. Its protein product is CASSPQDTNTEAFF.

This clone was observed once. Here the CDR3 DNA reads TGTGCCAGCACCCCCCCTACTCGCGGGAGTTCTGACGAGCAGTACTTC. This gives the protein CASTPPTRGSSDEQYF. This sequence joins TRBV28 and TRBJ2-7; TRBD2 matches 7 bases. Germline trimming cut 7 bases from V and 5 bases from J; bases unmatched to any gene: 17. The CDR3 has 16 amino acids. The germline CDR1 and CDR2 sequences are MDHEN and SYDVKM.